The source of this T cell receptor (beta chain) is a study of neurological immune-mediated disorders. TCRdb itself ran the 5' RACE reads through MiXCR, one entry per CDR3 protein. The repertoire consists of 25,000 to 35,000 distinct CDR3 sequences, with 4.6% occurring once and the leading ten covering under 30%. This clonotype was seen many times. What it binds is not known. General study points: No sharing of CDR3 amino acid sequences was observed among expanded clones across subjects, suggesting private repertoires in all groups. The greatest TCR clonal expansion occurred in HTLV-1-associated myelopathy and the least in multiple sclerosis, which fell below healthy controls.

Germline CDR1 SGHRS, CDR2 YFSETQ. Deletions cut 2 bases from V and 1 base from J, with 7 bases between. This CDR3 spans 14 amino acids. The chain employs TRBV5-1 and TRBJ2-4; a possible D gene is TRBD2 (5 bases). This TCR derives from a man between 18 and 35 years old in good health. Sequenced material: PBMCs. The CDR3 region has the DNA TGCGCCAGCAGCTTCCCGGGGGCCAAAAACATTCAGTACTTC. Protein: CASSFPGAKNIQYF. Filled out from reference TRBV5-1 and TRBJ2-4, the complete variable domain reads KAGVTQTPRYLIKTRGQQVTLSCSPISGHRSVSWYQQTPGQGLQFLFEYFSETQRNKGNFPGRFSGRQFSNSRSEMNVSTLELGDSALYLCASSFPGAKNIQYFGAGTRLSVL.